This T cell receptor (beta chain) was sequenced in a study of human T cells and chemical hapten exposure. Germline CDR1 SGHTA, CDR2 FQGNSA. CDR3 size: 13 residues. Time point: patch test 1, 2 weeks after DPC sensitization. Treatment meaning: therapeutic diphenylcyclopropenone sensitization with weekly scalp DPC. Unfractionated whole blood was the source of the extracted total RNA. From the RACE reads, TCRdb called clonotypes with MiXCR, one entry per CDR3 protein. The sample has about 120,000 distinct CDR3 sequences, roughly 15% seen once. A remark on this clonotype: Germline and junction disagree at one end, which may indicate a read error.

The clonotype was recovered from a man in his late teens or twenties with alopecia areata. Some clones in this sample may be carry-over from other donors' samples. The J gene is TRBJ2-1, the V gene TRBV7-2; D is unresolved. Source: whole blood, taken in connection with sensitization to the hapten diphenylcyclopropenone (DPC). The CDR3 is CASSLANYDEQFF. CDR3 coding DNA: TGTGCCAGCAGCTTAGCCAACTACGATGAGCAGTTCTTC. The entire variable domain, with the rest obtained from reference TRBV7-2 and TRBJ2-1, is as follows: GAGVSQSPSNKVTEKGKDVELRCDPISGHTALYWYRQSLGQGLEFLIYFQGNSAPDKSGLPSDRFSAERTGGSVSTLTIQRTQQEDSAVYLCASSLANYDEQFFGPGTRLTVL.